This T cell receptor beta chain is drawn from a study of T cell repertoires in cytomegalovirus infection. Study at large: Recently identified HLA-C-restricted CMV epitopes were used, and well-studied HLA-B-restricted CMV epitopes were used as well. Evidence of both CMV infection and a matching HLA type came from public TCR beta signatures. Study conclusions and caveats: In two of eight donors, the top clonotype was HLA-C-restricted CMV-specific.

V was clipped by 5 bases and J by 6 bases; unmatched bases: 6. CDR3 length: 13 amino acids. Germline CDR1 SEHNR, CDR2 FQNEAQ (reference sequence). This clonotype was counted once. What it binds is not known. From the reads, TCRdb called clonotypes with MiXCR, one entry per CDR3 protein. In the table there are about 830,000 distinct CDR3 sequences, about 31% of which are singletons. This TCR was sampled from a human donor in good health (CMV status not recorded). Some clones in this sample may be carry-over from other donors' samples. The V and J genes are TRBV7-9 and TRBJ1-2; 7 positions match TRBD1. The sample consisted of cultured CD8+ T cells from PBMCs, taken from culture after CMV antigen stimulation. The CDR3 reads CASSTRDRDGYTF. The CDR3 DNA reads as TGTGCCAGCAGCACCCGGGACAGAGATGGCTACACCTTC.